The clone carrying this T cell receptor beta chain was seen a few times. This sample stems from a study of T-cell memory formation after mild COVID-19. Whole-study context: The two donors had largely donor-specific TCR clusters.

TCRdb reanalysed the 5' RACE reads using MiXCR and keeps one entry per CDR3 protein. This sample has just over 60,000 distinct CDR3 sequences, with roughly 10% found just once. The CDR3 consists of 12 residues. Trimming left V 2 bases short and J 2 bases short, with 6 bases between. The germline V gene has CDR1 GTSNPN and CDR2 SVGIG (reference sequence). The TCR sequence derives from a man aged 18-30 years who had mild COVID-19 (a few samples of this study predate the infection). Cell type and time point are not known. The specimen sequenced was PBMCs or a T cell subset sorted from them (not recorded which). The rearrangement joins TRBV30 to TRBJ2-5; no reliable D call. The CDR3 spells CAWSIGQETQYF. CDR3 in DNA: TGTGCCTGGAGTATAGGGCAAGAGACCCAGTACTTC. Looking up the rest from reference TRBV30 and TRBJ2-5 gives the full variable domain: SQTIHQWPATLVQPVGSPLSLECTVEGTSNPNLYWYRQAAGRGLQLLFYSVGIGQISSEVPQNLSASRPQDRQFILSSKKLLLSDSGFYLCAWSIGQETQYFGPGTRLLVL.